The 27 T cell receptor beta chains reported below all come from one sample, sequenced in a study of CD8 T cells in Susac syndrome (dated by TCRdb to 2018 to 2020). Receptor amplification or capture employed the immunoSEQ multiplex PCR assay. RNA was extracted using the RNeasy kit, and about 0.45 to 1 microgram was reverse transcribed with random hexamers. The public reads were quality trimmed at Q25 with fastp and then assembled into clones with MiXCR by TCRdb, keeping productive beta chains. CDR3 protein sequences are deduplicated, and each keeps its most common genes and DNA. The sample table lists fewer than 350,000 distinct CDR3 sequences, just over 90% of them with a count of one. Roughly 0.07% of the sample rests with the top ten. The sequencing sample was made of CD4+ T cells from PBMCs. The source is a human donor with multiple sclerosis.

The CDR3 DNA reads TGCAGTGCTAGAGAAGCTAGCGGGAGGGCGCAGTATTTT. This encodes CSAREASGRAQYF. The V call is TRBV20-1, the J call TRBJ2-3, with 12 bases aligning to TRBD2. The CDR3 has 13 amino acids. Germline assignment: CDR1 DFQATT and CDR2 SNEGSKA (reference sequence). V trimming: 0 bases; J trimming: 10 bases; junction bases outside the gene matches: 2.

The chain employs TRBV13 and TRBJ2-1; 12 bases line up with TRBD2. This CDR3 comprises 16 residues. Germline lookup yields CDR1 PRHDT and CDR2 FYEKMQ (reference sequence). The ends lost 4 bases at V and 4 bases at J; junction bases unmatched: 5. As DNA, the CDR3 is TGTGCCAGCAGCTCCTTGACTAGCGGGGGTTACAATGAGCAGTTCTTC. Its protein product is CASSSLTSGGYNEQFF.

The CDR3, as DNA: TGTGCCAGTAGTATAGGGGAGGGACTAGCGGGGGGTCCAGAGTTCTTC. Protein: CASSIGEGLAGGPEFF. The chain joins TRBV19 to TRBJ2-1; 15 nucleotides line up with TRBD2. This CDR3 spans 16 amino acids. V lost 1 base, J lost 14 bases, and 9 bases stayed unmatched. Germline V CDR1 and CDR2: LNHDA, SQIVND (reference sequence).

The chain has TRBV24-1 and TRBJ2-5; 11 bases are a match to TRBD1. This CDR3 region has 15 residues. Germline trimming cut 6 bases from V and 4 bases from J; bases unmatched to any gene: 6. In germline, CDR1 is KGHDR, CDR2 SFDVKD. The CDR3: CATSPRDRGAETQYF. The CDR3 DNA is TGTGCCACCAGTCCCCGGGACAGGGGGGCAGAGACCCAGTACTTC.

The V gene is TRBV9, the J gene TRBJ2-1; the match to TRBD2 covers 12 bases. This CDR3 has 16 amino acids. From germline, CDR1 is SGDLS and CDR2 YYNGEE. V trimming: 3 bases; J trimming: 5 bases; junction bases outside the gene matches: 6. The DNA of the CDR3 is TGTGCCAGCAGCGGACCGACTAGCGGGAGCCACAATGAGCAGTTCTTC. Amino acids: CASSGPTSGSHNEQFF.

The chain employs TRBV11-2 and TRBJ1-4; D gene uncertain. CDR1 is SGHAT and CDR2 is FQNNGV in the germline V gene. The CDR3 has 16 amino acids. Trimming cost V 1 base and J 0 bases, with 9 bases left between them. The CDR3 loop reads CASSLGSRATNEKLFF. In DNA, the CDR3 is TGTGCCAGCAGCTTAGGGTCACGTGCAACTAATGAAAAACTGTTTTTT.

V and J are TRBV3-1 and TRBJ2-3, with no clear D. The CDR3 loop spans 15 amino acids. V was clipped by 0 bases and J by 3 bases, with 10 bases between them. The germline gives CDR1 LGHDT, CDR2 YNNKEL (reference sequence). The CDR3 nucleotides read TGTGCCAGCAGCCAAGACCGGGTGAGGACAGATACGCAGTATTTT. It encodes CASSQDRVRTDTQYF.

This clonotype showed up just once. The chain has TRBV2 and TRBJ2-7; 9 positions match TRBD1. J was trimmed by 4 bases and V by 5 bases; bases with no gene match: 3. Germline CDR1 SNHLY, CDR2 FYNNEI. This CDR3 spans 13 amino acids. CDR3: CASSMDRGYEQYF. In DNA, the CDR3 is TGTGCCAGCAGTATGGACAGGGGATACGAGCAGTACTTC.

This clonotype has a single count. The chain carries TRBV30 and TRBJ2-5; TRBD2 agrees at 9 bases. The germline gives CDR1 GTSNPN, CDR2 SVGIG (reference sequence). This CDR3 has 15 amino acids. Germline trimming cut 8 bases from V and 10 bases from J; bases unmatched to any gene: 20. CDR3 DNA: TGTGCCGGGGATAGGGTAGCTAGCGGGACGGGGATCCAGTACTTC. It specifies CAGDRVASGTGIQYF.

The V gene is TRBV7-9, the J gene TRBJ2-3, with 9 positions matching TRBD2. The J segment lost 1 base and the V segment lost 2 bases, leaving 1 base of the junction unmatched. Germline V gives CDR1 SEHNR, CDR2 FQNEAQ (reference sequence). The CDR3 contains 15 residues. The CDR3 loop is CASSLRTSGTDTQYF. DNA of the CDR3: TGTGCCAGCAGCTTACGGACTAGCGGCACAGATACGCAGTATTTT. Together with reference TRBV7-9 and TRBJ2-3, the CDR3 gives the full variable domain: DTGVSQNPRHKITKRGQNVTFRCDPISEHNRLYWYRQTLGQGPEFLTYFQNEAQLEKSRLLSDRFSAERPKGSFSTLEIQRTEQGDSAMYLCASSLRTSGTDTQYFGPGTRLTVL.

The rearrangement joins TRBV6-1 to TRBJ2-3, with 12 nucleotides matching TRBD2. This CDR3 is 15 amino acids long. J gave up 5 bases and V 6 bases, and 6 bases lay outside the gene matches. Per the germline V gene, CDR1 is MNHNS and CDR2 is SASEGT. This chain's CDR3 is CASRAGLAGIDTQYF. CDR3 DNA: TGTGCCAGCAGAGCAGGACTAGCGGGAATAGATACGCAGTATTTT.

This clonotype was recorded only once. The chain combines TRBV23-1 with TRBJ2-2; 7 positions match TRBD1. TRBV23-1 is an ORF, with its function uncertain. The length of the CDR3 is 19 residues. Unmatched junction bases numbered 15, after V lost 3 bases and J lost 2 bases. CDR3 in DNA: TGCGCCAGCAGTCAGGTCTTTAGGGGGACAGACTTTAACACCGGGGAGCTGTTTTTT. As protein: CASSQVFRGTDFNTGELFF.

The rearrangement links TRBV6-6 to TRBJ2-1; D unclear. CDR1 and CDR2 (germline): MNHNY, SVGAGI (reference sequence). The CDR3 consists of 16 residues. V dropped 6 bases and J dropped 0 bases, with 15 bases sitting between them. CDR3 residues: CASRTDGLSSYNEQFF. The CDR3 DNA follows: TGTGCCAGCAGGACGGACGGTCTGAGCTCCTACAATGAGCAGTTCTTC.

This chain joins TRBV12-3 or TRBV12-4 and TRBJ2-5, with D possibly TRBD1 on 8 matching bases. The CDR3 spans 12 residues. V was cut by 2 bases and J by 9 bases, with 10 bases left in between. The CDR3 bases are TGTGCCAGCAGTTTAACAGGGGGGGCCCAGTACTTC. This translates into CASSLTGGAQYF.

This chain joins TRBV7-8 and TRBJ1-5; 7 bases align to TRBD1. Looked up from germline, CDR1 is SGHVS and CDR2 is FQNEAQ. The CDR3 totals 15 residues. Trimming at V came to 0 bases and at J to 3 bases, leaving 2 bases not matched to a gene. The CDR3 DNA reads TGTGCCAGCAGCTTAGCAGGGGGCTTCAATCAGCCCCAGCATTTT. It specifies CASSLAGGFNQPQHF.

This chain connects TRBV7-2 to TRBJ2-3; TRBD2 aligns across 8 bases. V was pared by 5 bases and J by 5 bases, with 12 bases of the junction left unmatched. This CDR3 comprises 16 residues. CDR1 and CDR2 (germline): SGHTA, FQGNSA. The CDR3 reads CASSPPGGGPEDTQYF. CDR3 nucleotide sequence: TGTGCCAGCAGCCCGCCCGGGGGGGGCCCTGAAGATACGCAGTATTTT. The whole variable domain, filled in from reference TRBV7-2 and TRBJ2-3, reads GAGVSQSPSNKVTEKGKDVELRCDPISGHTALYWYRQSLGQGLEFLIYFQGNSAPDKSGLPSDRFSAERTGGSVSTLTIQRTQQEDSAVYLCASSPPGGGPEDTQYFGPGTRLTVL.

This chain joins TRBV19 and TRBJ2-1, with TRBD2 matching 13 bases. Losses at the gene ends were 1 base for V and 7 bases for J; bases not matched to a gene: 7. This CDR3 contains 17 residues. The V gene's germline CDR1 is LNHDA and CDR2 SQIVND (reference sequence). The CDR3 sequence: CASSIVRGLAGANEQFF. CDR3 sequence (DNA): TGTGCCAGTAGTATAGTCCGAGGACTAGCGGGAGCAAATGAGCAGTTCTTC.

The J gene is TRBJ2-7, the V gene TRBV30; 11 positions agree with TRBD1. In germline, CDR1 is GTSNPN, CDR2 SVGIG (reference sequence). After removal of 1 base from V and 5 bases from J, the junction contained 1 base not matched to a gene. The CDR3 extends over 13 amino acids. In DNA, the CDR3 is TGTGCCTGGAGTGGGGACAGGGGGAACGAGCAGTACTTC. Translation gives CAWSGDRGNEQYF.

The CDR3 loop is CASSRMAEQFF. The CDR3 DNA follows: TGTGCCAGCAGTAGAATGGCTGAGCAGTTCTTC. This chain connects TRBV2 to TRBJ2-1; D is undetermined. Germline V gene data show CDR1 as SNHLY and CDR2 as FYNNEI. Trimming left V 5 bases short and J 9 bases short, with 8 bases between. This CDR3 comprises 11 residues.

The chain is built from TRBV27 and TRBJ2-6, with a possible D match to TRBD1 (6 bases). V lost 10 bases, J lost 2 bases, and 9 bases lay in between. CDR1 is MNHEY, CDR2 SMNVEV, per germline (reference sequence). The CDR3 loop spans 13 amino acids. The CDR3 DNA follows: TGTGCCACCAGACAGGCTGGGGCCAACGTCCTGACTTTC. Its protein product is CATRQAGANVLTF.

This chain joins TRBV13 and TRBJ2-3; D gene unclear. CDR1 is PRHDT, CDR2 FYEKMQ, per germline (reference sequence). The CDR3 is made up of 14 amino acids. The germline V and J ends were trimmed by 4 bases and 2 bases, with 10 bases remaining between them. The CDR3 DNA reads TGTGCCAGCAGCTCACCGCGGCACACAGATACGCAGTATTTT. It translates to CASSSPRHTDTQYF.

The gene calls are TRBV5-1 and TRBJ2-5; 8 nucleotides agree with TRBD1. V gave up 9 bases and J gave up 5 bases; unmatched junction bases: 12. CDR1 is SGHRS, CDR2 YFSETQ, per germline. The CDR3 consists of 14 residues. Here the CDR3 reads CATRQGRVGETQYF. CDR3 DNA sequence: TGCGCCACTCGACAGGGGAGAGTAGGTGAGACCCAGTACTTC.

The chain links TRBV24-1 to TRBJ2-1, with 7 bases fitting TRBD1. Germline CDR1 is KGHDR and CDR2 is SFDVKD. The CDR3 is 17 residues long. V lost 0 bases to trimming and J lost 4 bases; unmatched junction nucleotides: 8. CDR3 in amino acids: CATSDLKATGPYNEQFF. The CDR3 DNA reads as TGTGCCACCAGTGATTTGAAGGCGACAGGGCCTTACAATGAGCAGTTCTTC.

CDR3 sequence reads: CASSSTSGRNNEQFF. The CDR3 DNA reads TGTGCCAGCTCATCGACTAGCGGGAGAAACAATGAGCAGTTCTTC. The chain links TRBV18 to TRBJ2-1; 12 nucleotides agree with TRBD2. This CDR3 is 15 amino acids long. The V gene's germline CDR1 is KGHSH and CDR2 LQKENI. Losses at the gene ends were 5 bases for V and 5 bases for J; bases not matched to a gene: 4.

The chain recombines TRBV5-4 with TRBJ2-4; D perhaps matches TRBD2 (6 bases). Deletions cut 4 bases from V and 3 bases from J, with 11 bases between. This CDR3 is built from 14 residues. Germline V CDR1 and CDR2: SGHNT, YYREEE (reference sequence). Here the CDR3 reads CASSEAGIKNIQYF. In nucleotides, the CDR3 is TGTGCCAGCAGCGAAGCGGGTATCAAAAACATTCAGTACTTC.

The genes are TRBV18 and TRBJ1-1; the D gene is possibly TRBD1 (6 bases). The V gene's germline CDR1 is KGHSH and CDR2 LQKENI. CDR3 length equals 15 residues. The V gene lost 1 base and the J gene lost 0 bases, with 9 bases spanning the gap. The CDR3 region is CASSPLDSVNTEAFF. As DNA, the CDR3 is TGTGCCAGCTCACCACTGGACAGCGTGAACACTGAAGCTTTCTTT.

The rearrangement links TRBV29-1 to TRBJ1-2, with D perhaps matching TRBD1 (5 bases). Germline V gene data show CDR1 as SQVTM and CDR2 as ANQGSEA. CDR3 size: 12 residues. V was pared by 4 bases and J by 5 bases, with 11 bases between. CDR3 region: CSVAGTLYGYTF. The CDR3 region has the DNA TGCAGCGTTGCCGGGACTCTTTATGGCTACACCTTC.